This TCR beta chain was captured in a study of Graves' ophthalmopathy and Graves' hyperthyroidism. Study context: Blood was drawn at initial diagnosis, before any treatment.

The study enrolled ophthalmopathy donors with moderate-to-severe activity, CAS ≥3, NOSPECS ≥4 and duration under 3 months. In germline, CDR1 is SGHTA, CDR2 FQGNSA. The length of the CDR3 is 15 residues. J was trimmed by 2 bases and V by 6 bases; bases with no gene match: 10. Investigators amplified TCR beta CDR3 regions from RNA transcripts. The first round was an RT-PCR with HTBI primers, and the second round was a multiplex PCR. TCRdb re-analysed the multiplex PCR reads in MiXCR, keeping a single row per CDR3 protein. The sample has about 740,000 distinct CDR3 sequences; 35% to 50% are singletons. This chain links TRBV7-2 with TRBJ2-7, with 7 nucleotides matching TRBD1. The receptor comes from an adult man with Graves' ophthalmopathy. Sample: peripheral blood. The CDR3, as DNA: TGTGCCAGCAGTACAGAAGACAGGGATACCTACGAGCAGTACTTC. Its protein product is CASSTEDRDTYEQYF.